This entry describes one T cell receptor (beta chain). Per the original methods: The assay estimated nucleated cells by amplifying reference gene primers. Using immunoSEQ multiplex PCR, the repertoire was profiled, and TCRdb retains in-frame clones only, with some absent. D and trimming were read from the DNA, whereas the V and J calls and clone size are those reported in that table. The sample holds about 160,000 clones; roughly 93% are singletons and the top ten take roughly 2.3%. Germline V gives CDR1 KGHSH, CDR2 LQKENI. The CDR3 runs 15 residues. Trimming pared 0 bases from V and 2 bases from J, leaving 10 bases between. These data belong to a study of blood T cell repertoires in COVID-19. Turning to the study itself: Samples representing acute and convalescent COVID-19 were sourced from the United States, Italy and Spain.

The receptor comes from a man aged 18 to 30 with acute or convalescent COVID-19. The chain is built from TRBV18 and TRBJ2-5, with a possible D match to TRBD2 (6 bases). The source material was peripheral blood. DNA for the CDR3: TGTGCCAGCTCACCACCCGGAGGGCCGCAAGAGACCCAGTACTTC. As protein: CASSPPGGPQETQYF.